Listed below are T cell receptor beta chains from one sample, sequenced in a study of T-cell reconstitution after alpha-beta-depleted transplantation in children. From the PCR reads, TCRdb called clonotypes with MiXCR, one entry per CDR3 protein. Among 100,000 or so distinct CDR3 sequences, 12% were seen once, and the ten largest hold 11% to 15%. The sequencing here drew on PBMCs from the stem cell graft donor, taken from the stem cell graft. The source is a human donor who donated a stem cell graft to a child with inherited bone marrow failure. The CDR3 runs from the conserved cysteine through the conserved F or W. The D gene is left open where the match is weak. Clone sizes are given selectively: once, few, many, or a class where the clone is expanded.

cdr3_nt: TGTGCCAGCAGCCCCGGGAGGGGCTCGAACACCGGGGAGCTGTTTTTT
cdr3_aa: CASSPGRGSNTGELFF
cdr3_length: 16
j_call: TRBJ2-2
clone_size: many
v_call: TRBV7-2
d_call: TRBD2

cdr3_nt: TGCAGCGTTATGGGGACCGGGGAGCTGTTTTTT
cdr3_aa: CSVMGTGELFF
cdr3_length: 11
j_call: TRBJ2-2
clone_size: NA
v_call: TRBV29-1
d_call: NA

cdr3_nt: TGTGCCAGCAGTTTCGGACTAGCGGGGGCCCTGGAGGAGACCCAGTACTTC
cdr3_aa: CASSFGLAGALEETQYF
cdr3_length: 17
j_call: TRBJ2-5
clone_size: many
v_call: TRBV12-3/TRBV12-4
d_call: TRBD2

cdr3_nt: TGTGCCAGCTCACCAATCCAGGATAGAAACACCATATATTTT
cdr3_aa: CASSPIQDRNTIYF
cdr3_length: 14
j_call: TRBJ1-3
clone_size: NA
v_call: TRBV18
d_call: NA

cdr3_nt: TGTGCCACCAGCAAACATACCGGGACAGGGGGGTCAGATACGCAGTATTTT
cdr3_aa: CATSKHTGTGGSDTQYF
cdr3_length: 17
j_call: TRBJ2-3
clone_size: many
v_call: TRBV15
d_call: TRBD1

cdr3_nt: TGCAGTGCTAGAGACGCAGGGAGTACAGATACGCAGTATTTT
cdr3_aa: CSARDAGSTDTQYF
cdr3_length: 14
j_call: TRBJ2-3
clone_size: many
v_call: TRBV20-1
d_call: NA

cdr3_nt: TGTGCCAGCAGCCAAGACGCAAGCTCTGGAAACACCATATATTTT
cdr3_aa: CASSQDASSGNTIYF
cdr3_length: 15
j_call: TRBJ1-3
clone_size: NA
v_call: TRBV3-1
d_call: NA

cdr3_nt: TGTGCCAGCGGGGGTAGCGGCACAGATACGCAGTATTTT
cdr3_aa: CASGGSGTDTQYF
cdr3_length: 13
j_call: TRBJ2-3
clone_size: many
v_call: TRBV7-6
d_call: NA

cdr3_nt: TGTGCCAGCAGTCAACAGGGGGGTACCTACGAGCAGTACTTC
cdr3_aa: CASSQQGGTYEQYF
cdr3_length: 14
j_call: TRBJ2-7
clone_size: many
v_call: TRBV12-3/TRBV12-4
d_call: TRBD1

cdr3_nt: TGCAGCGCCCTAGCGGGATATACGGGAGATGAGCAGTTCTTC
cdr3_aa: CSALAGYTGDEQFF
cdr3_length: 14
j_call: TRBJ2-1
clone_size: few
v_call: TRBV29-1
d_call: TRBD2

cdr3_nt: TGCAGCGTGAGACAGGGGAGAAGCGGCTACACCTTC
cdr3_aa: CSVRQGRSGYTF
cdr3_length: 12
j_call: TRBJ1-2
clone_size: many
v_call: TRBV29-1
d_call: TRBD1

cdr3_nt: TGTGCCAGCAGTGAAGACAGGCCCGCGAACACTGAAGCTTTCTTT
cdr3_aa: CASSEDRPANTEAFF
cdr3_length: 15
j_call: TRBJ1-1
clone_size: many
v_call: TRBV2
d_call: NA

cdr3_nt: TGCGCCAGCTGCTCCCTTAGCACAGATACGCAGTATTTT
cdr3_aa: CASCSLSTDTQYF
cdr3_length: 13
j_call: TRBJ2-3
clone_size: NA
v_call: TRBV5-1
d_call: NA

cdr3_nt: TGTGCCAGCAGCTTTTTACAGGGCACGCAGCCCCAGCATTTT
cdr3_aa: CASSFLQGTQPQHF
cdr3_length: 14
j_call: TRBJ1-5
clone_size: many
v_call: TRBV7-2
d_call: NA

cdr3_nt: TGTGCTAGTGGTTTGGCCCCTACAGGGGACTGGGAGACCCAGTACTTC
cdr3_aa: CASGLAPTGDWETQYF
cdr3_length: 16
j_call: TRBJ2-5
clone_size: many
v_call: TRBV12-5
d_call: NA

cdr3_nt: TGTGCCAGCTCACCGGAGATCACTAGCGGGAGGGCAACGAAACATGAGCAGTTCTTC
cdr3_aa: CASSPEITSGRATKHEQFF
cdr3_length: 19
j_call: TRBJ2-1
clone_size: NA
v_call: TRBV18
d_call: TRBD2

cdr3_nt: TGTGCCAGCAGCTTGGTAACGGGGATGATTTGGAACACTGAAGCTTTCTTT
cdr3_aa: CASSLVTGMIWNTEAFF
cdr3_length: 17
j_call: TRBJ1-1
clone_size: many
v_call: TRBV7-9
d_call: NA

cdr3_nt: TGCGCCAGCAGCTTGGATAGGTTGGAGACCCAGTACTTC
cdr3_aa: CASSLDRLETQYF
cdr3_length: 13
j_call: TRBJ2-5
clone_size: many
v_call: TRBV5-1
d_call: NA

cdr3_nt: TGCGCCAGCAGCAAGGGACTAGCAACCTACAATGAGCAGTTCTTC
cdr3_aa: CASSKGLATYNEQFF
cdr3_length: 15
j_call: TRBJ2-1
clone_size: many
v_call: TRBV5-1
d_call: TRBD2

cdr3_nt: TGCAGTGCTAGAGGTGCTGACAGCAGCTCTGACAAAAACATTCAGTACTTC
cdr3_aa: CSARGADSSSDKNIQYF
cdr3_length: 17
j_call: TRBJ2-4
clone_size: many
v_call: TRBV20-1
d_call: NA

cdr3_nt: TGTGCCAGCAGCTTAGCGGGACTAGCGAACACCGGGGAGCTGTTTTTT
cdr3_aa: CASSLAGLANTGELFF
cdr3_length: 16
j_call: TRBJ2-2
clone_size: many
v_call: TRBV7-2
d_call: TRBD2

cdr3_nt: TGCAGTGCTAGGCAGCCTCCTTACGAGCAGTACTTC
cdr3_aa: CSARQPPYEQYF
cdr3_length: 12
j_call: TRBJ2-7
clone_size: many
v_call: TRBV20-1
d_call: NA

cdr3_nt: TGTGCCAGCAGCTTGGAGGTGCAGGGAAGAGGAGAAAAACTGTTTTTT
cdr3_aa: CASSLEVQGRGEKLFF
cdr3_length: 16
j_call: TRBJ1-4
clone_size: many
v_call: TRBV5-6
d_call: NA

cdr3_nt: TGCAGTGCTATGGGCAGGGGGGCGCACGGCACAGATACGCAGTATTTT
cdr3_aa: CSAMGRGAHGTDTQYF
cdr3_length: 16
j_call: TRBJ2-3
clone_size: many
v_call: TRBV20-1
d_call: NA

cdr3_nt: TGTGCCAGCAGTGAAGCGCTGGTAGCGGGTATCTACGAGCAGTACTTC
cdr3_aa: CASSEALVAGIYEQYF
cdr3_length: 16
j_call: TRBJ2-7
clone_size: NA
v_call: TRBV6-1
d_call: TRBD2

cdr3_nt: TGCGCCAGCAGCTCGGAGATAGCGGGAGGCCCGCGGAAGACCCAGTACTTC
cdr3_aa: CASSSEIAGGPRKTQYF
cdr3_length: 17
j_call: TRBJ2-5
clone_size: many
v_call: TRBV5-1
d_call: TRBD2

cdr3_nt: TGTGCCAGCAGCCAAATGGACCATACGCAGTATTTT
cdr3_aa: CASSQMDHTQYF
cdr3_length: 12
j_call: TRBJ2-3
clone_size: many
v_call: TRBV4-2
d_call: NA

cdr3_nt: TGCAGTGCTAGCCGCGGCCCTCGACCCACAGATACGCAGTATTTT
cdr3_aa: CSASRGPRPTDTQYF
cdr3_length: 15
j_call: TRBJ2-3
clone_size: many
v_call: TRBV20-1
d_call: NA

cdr3_nt: TGTGCCAGCAGCATGGACAGGGACCTCTCCTACAATGAGCAGTTCTTC
cdr3_aa: CASSMDRDLSYNEQFF
cdr3_length: 16
j_call: TRBJ2-1
clone_size: many
v_call: TRBV3-1
d_call: TRBD1

cdr3_nt: TGCAGCGTTGAAGAGGCGGGGGGGCCAGATACGCAGTATTTT
cdr3_aa: CSVEEAGGPDTQYF
cdr3_length: 14
j_call: TRBJ2-3
clone_size: many
v_call: TRBV29-1
d_call: TRBD2

cdr3_nt: TGTGCCAGCAGCCGCATACAGGGGGCGTTCTACGAGCAGTACTTC
cdr3_aa: CASSRIQGAFYEQYF
cdr3_length: 15
j_call: TRBJ2-7
clone_size: few
v_call: TRBV3-1
d_call: TRBD1

cdr3_nt: TGCGCCAGCAGCTTGTTTGGACAGGGGGCCCACGAGCAGTACTTC
cdr3_aa: CASSLFGQGAHEQYF
cdr3_length: 15
j_call: TRBJ2-7
clone_size: many
v_call: TRBV5-1
d_call: TRBD1

cdr3_nt: TGCGCCAGCAGCTCTCGATTATTAGGGGCGAGTGCTGAAGCTTTCTTT
cdr3_aa: CASSSRLLGASAEAFF
cdr3_length: 16
j_call: TRBJ1-1
clone_size: few
v_call: TRBV4-3
d_call: NA

cdr3_nt: TGTGCCAGCAGTCCCACTAGTATACAAGAGACCCAGTACTTC
cdr3_aa: CASSPTSIQETQYF
cdr3_length: 14
j_call: TRBJ2-5
clone_size: many
v_call: TRBV12-3/TRBV12-4
d_call: NA

cdr3_nt: TGTGCCAGCAGTAATCCCGGGACAGGATCCAATGAGCAGTTCTTC
cdr3_aa: CASSNPGTGSNEQFF
cdr3_length: 15
j_call: TRBJ2-1
clone_size: many
v_call: TRBV6-2/TRBV6-3
d_call: TRBD1

cdr3_nt: TGCGCCAGCAGCTTGGCGCGGGCGTCTGGCGACACTGAAGCTTTCTTT
cdr3_aa: CASSLARASGDTEAFF
cdr3_length: 16
j_call: TRBJ1-1
clone_size: NA
v_call: TRBV5-1
d_call: NA

cdr3_nt: TGCGCCAGCAGCTTGGGCACCCTGAACACTGAAGCTTTCTTT
cdr3_aa: CASSLGTLNTEAFF
cdr3_length: 14
j_call: TRBJ1-1
clone_size: many
v_call: TRBV5-1
d_call: NA

cdr3_nt: TGTGCCAGCAGTCCCGGACAGGGGGGAGAGCAGTACTTC
cdr3_aa: CASSPGQGGEQYF
cdr3_length: 13
j_call: TRBJ2-7
clone_size: NA
v_call: TRBV12-3/TRBV12-4
d_call: TRBD1

cdr3_nt: TGTGCCAGCAGTTACCAGGGTGGCACAGATACGCAGTATTTT
cdr3_aa: CASSYQGGTDTQYF
cdr3_length: 14
j_call: TRBJ2-3
clone_size: NA
v_call: TRBV6-6
d_call: NA

cdr3_nt: TGTGCCAGCAGCTTAGTGGGAAACATTCAGTACTTC
cdr3_aa: CASSLVGNIQYF
cdr3_length: 12
j_call: TRBJ2-4
clone_size: many
v_call: TRBV7-2
d_call: NA

cdr3_nt: TGTGCCAGCAGCAGCGCATCAGGGTCCCAAGAGACCCAGTACTTC
cdr3_aa: CASSSASGSQETQYF
cdr3_length: 15
j_call: TRBJ2-5
clone_size: many
v_call: TRBV27
d_call: NA

cdr3_nt: TGCGCCAGCTCCCCCACTAGCCCACGTTACAATGAGCAGTTCTTC
cdr3_aa: CASSPTSPRYNEQFF
cdr3_length: 15
j_call: TRBJ2-1
clone_size: many
v_call: TRBV5-1
d_call: NA

cdr3_nt: TGTGCCAGCAGTGTAGCTGGTGAGCAGTTCTTC
cdr3_aa: CASSVAGEQFF
cdr3_length: 11
j_call: TRBJ2-1
clone_size: many
v_call: TRBV2
d_call: NA

cdr3_nt: TGTGCCAGCAGCTTTTACAGCAGAGAGCAGTACTTC
cdr3_aa: CASSFYSREQYF
cdr3_length: 12
j_call: TRBJ2-7
clone_size: few
v_call: TRBV7-2
d_call: NA

cdr3_nt: TGCGCCAGCAGCTTGGTAGGGGGGAATGAGCAGTTCTTC
cdr3_aa: CASSLVGGNEQFF
cdr3_length: 13
j_call: TRBJ2-1
clone_size: many
v_call: TRBV5-1
d_call: NA

cdr3_nt: TGTGCCACTTCCGGAGACAGTTCCTACGAGCAGTACTTC
cdr3_aa: CATSGDSSYEQYF
cdr3_length: 13
j_call: TRBJ2-7
clone_size: many
v_call: TRBV24-1
d_call: NA

cdr3_nt: TGTGCCAGCCTCAACGGGGGGGAGACTGAAGCTTTCTTT
cdr3_aa: CASLNGGETEAFF
cdr3_length: 13
j_call: TRBJ1-1
clone_size: NA
v_call: TRBV7-2
d_call: NA

cdr3_nt: TGTGCCAGTGGCCCCGGGACTAGCGGCTACAATGAGCAGTTCTTC
cdr3_aa: CASGPGTSGYNEQFF
cdr3_length: 15
j_call: TRBJ2-1
clone_size: few
v_call: TRBV19
d_call: TRBD2

cdr3_nt: TGCAGTGCTAGAATGGGGGCACATGAGCAGTTCTTC
cdr3_aa: CSARMGAHEQFF
cdr3_length: 12
j_call: TRBJ2-1
clone_size: many
v_call: TRBV20-1
d_call: NA

cdr3_nt: TGTGCCAGCTCACAATCGGGAGAAGTCTACGAGCAGTACTTC
cdr3_aa: CASSQSGEVYEQYF
cdr3_length: 14
j_call: TRBJ2-7
clone_size: many
v_call: TRBV18
d_call: NA

cdr3_nt: TGCAGTGCTAGAGATCGGACAGGAGATAACACTGAAGCTTTCTTT
cdr3_aa: CSARDRTGDNTEAFF
cdr3_length: 15
j_call: TRBJ1-1
clone_size: many
v_call: TRBV20-1
d_call: TRBD1

cdr3_nt: TGCGCCAGCAGTAGGGCGGGGGGGCACAATGAGCAGTTCTTC
cdr3_aa: CASSRAGGHNEQFF
cdr3_length: 14
j_call: TRBJ2-1
clone_size: many
v_call: TRBV5-1
d_call: TRBD2

cdr3_nt: TGTGCCAGCAGTCCCAGGGGACTGGACACTGAAGCTTTCTTT
cdr3_aa: CASSPRGLDTEAFF
cdr3_length: 14
j_call: TRBJ1-1
clone_size: many
v_call: TRBV12-3/TRBV12-4
d_call: NA

cdr3_nt: TGCGCCAGCAGCTTGCGGTCAGGGGCGGTGACCGGGGAGCTGTTTTTT
cdr3_aa: CASSLRSGAVTGELFF
cdr3_length: 16
j_call: TRBJ2-2
clone_size: many
v_call: TRBV5-1
d_call: NA